This T cell receptor (beta chain) was identified in a study of blood T cell repertoires in COVID-19. The table came from immunoSEQ multiplex PCR; TCRdb's copy has only in-frame clones and leaves some out. This repertoire shows 60,000 to 90,000 clones, about 83% found once; its top ten account for 3.5%. CDR1 and CDR2 from the germline V gene are WSHSY and SAAADI. The V segment lost 7 bases and the J segment 3 bases; nucleotides outside the gene matches: 5. The CDR3 spans 14 residues. Source material: peripheral blood. The V gene is TRBV10-2, the J gene TRBJ2-5, with 10 positions matching TRBD2. The clonotype originates from a man over 45 with acute or convalescent COVID-19. This chain's CDR3 is CASTLAGVKETQYF. In nucleotides, the CDR3 is TGCGCCAGCACCCTAGCGGGGGTGAAAGAGACCCAGTACTTC.